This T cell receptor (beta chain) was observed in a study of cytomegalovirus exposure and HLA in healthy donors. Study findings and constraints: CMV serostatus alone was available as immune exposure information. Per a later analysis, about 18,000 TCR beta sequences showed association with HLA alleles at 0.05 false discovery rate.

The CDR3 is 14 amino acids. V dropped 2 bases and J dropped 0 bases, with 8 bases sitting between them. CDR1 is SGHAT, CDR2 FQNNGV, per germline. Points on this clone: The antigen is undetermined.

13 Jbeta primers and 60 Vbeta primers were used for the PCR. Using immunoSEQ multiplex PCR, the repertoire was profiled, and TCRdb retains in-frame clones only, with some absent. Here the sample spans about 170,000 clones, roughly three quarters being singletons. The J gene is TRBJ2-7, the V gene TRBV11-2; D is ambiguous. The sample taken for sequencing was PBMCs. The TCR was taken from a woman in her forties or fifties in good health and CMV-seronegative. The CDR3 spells CASSLIRSSYEQYF. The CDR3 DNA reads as TGTGCCAGCAGCTTAATCAGGTCCTCCTACGAGCAGTACTTC.